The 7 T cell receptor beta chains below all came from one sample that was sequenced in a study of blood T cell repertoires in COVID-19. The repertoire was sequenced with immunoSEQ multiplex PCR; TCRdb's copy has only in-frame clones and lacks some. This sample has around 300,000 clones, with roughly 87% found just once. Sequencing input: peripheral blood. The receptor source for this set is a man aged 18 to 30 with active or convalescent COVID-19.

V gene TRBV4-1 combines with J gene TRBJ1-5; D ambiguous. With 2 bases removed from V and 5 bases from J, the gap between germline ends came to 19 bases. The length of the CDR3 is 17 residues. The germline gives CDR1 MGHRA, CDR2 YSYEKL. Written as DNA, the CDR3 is TGCGCCAGCAGCCAAAAGCCCCCCGGAGGTCCCGATCAGCCCCAGCATTTT. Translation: CASSQKPPGGPDQPQHF.

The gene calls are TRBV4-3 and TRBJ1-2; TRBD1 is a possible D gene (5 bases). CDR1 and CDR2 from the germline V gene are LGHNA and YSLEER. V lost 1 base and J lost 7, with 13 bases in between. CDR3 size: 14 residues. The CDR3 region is CASSQVVAGGGYTF. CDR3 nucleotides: TGCGCCAGCAGCCAAGTGGTGGCGGGGGGTGGCTACACCTTC.

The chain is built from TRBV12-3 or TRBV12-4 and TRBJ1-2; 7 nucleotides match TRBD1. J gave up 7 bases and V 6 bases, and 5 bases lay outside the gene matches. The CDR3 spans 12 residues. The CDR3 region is CASRAGGGGYTF. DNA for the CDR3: TGTGCCAGCAGGGCAGGGGGTGGTGGCTACACCTTC.

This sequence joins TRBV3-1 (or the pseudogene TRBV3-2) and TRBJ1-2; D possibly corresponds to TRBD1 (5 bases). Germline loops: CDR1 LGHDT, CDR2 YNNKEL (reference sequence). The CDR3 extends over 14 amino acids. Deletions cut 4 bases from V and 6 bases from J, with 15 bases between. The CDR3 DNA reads TGTGCCAGCAGCCTAAGGAGGGGTTTGGATGGCTACACCTTC. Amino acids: CASSLRRGLDGYTF.

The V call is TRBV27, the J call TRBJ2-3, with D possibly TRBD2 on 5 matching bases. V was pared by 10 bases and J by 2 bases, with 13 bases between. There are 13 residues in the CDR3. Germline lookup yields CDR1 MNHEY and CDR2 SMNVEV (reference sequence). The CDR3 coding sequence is TGTGCCACCCAGGACTTGTACACAGATACGCAGTATTTT. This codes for CATQDLYTDTQYF.

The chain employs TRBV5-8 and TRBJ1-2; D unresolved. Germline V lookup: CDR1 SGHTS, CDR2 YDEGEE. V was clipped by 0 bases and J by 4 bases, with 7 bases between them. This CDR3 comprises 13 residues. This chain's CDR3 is CASSLEQTYGYTF. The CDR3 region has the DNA TGTGCCAGCAGCTTGGAACAGACCTATGGCTACACCTTC.

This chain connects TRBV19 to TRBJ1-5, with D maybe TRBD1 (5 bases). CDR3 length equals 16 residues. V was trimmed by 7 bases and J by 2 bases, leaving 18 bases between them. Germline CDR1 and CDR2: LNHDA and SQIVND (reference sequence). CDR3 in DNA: TGTGCCAGTATTTCCCAAGGGGCTTCAGGCAATCAGCCCCAGCATTTT. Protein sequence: CASISQGASGNQPQHF.